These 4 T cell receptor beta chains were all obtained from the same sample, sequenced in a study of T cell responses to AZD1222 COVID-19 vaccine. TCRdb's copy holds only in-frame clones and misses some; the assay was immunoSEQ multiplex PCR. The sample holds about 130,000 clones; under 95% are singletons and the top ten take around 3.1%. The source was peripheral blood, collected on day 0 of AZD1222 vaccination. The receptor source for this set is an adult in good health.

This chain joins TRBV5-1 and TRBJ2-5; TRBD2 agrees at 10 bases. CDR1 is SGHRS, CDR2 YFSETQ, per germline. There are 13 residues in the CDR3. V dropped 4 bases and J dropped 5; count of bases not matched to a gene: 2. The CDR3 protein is CASSPTSGETQYF. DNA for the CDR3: TGCGCCAGCAGCCCGACTAGCGGGGAGACCCAGTACTTC.

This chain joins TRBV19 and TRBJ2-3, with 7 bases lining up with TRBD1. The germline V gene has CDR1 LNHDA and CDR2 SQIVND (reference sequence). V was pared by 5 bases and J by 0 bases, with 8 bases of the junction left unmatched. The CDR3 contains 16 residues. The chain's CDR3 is CASSSGTATSTDTQYF. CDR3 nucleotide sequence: TGTGCCAGTAGTTCCGGGACAGCCACTAGCACAGATACGCAGTATTTT.

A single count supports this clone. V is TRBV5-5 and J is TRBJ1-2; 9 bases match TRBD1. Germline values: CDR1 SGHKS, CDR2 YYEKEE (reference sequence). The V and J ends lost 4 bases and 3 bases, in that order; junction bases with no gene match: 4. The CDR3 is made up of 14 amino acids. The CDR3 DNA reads TGTGCCAGCAGCCTGGGACAGGGAGACTATGGCTACACCTTC. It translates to CASSLGQGDYGYTF.

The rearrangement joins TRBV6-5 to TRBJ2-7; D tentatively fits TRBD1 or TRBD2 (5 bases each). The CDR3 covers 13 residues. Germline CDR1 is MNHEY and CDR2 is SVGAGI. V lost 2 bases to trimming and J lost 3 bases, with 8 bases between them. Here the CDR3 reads CASSYGDRYEQYF. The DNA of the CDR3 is TGTGCCAGCAGTTACGGGGACCGCTACGAGCAGTACTTC.